Shown below are 23 T cell receptor beta chains from a single sample sequenced in a study of T cells in Graves' hyperthyroidism and ophthalmopathy. It was RNA transcripts that yielded the amplified TCR beta CDR3 regions. A set of HTBI primers served as the primers for a first-round RT-PCR of the TCR CDR3. TCRdb processed the multiplex PCR reads anew with MiXCR; each CDR3 protein has one entry. The sample gives approximately 600,000 distinct CDR3 sequences, around 21% of which show up once; about 35% is in the top ten. Sequencing input: blood. These receptors were obtained from a man younger than 45 with Graves' ophthalmopathy.

Many counts were recorded for this clonotype. V gene TRBV30 combines with J gene TRBJ2-7; D is perhaps TRBD1 (6 bases). The CDR3 runs to 13 residues. Trimming removed 3 bases at V and 7 bases at J, with 16 bases between. The germline V gene encodes CDR1 GTSNPN and CDR2 SVGIG (reference sequence). The chain's CDR3 is CAWSQTGSWEQYF. DNA for the CDR3: TGTGCCTGGAGCCAAACAGGGTCCTGGGAGCAGTACTTC.

Many counts were recorded for this clonotype. The rearrangement uses TRBV11-1 and TRBJ2-7; the match to TRBD1 covers 7 bases. There are 13 residues in the CDR3. In germline, CDR1 is SGHAT, CDR2 FQDESV (reference sequence). V gave up 1 base and J gave up 6 bases; unmatched junction bases: 3. Here the CDR3 reads CASSLGYRGEQYF. In nucleotides, the CDR3 is TGTGCCAGCAGCTTAGGATACAGGGGCGAGCAGTACTTC.

The rearrangement uses TRBV28 and TRBJ2-2, with TRBD1 matching 10 bases. Germline V gene sequence: CDR1 MDHEN, CDR2 SYDVKM. This CDR3 is 17 amino acids long. J lost 2 bases, V lost 3 bases, and 6 bases had no gene match. CDR3 in DNA: TGTGCCAGCAGTTTCAGAGGACAGGGGGTTAACACCGGGGAGCTGTTTTTT. Amino acids: CASSFRGQGVNTGELFF.

This clonotype was observed a few times. This chain joins TRBV24-1 and TRBJ1-5; no reliable D call. CDR1 is KGHDR and CDR2 is SFDVKD in the germline V gene. CDR3 size: 14 residues. V lost 0 bases and J lost 4, with 6 bases in between. This CDR3 reads CATSDLQGNQPQHF. The CDR3 region has the DNA TGTGCCACCAGTGATTTGCAAGGGAATCAGCCCCAGCATTTT.

The chain has TRBV6-1 and TRBJ1-2, with 8 bases matching TRBD1. Trimming took 5 bases from V and 14 from J; bases not matched to a gene: 13. The CDR3 runs to 13 residues. CDR1 and CDR2 from the germline V gene are MNHNS and SASEGT. This CDR3 reads CASSKIAGTGWTF. Here the CDR3 DNA reads TGTGCCAGCAGTAAAATCGCCGGGACAGGTTGGACCTTC.

This clonotype was counted at least ten times. This rearrangement joins TRBV11-1 to TRBJ2-7; D uncertain. The CDR3 is 13 amino acids. Trimming shortened V by 5 bases and J by 0 bases, and 8 bases separated the two germline ends. Germline CDR1 reads SGHAT; CDR2 reads FQDESV (reference sequence). CDR3 nucleotide sequence: TGTGCCAGCAGCGATACGTCCTCCTACGAGCAGTACTTC. Translating gives CASSDTSSYEQYF.

This clonotype was counted only a few times. The V and J genes are TRBV20-1 and TRBJ2-7; 8 nucleotides match TRBD2. From germline, CDR1 is DFQATT and CDR2 SNEGSKA (reference sequence). The CDR3 has 16 residues. The trim removed 2 bases at V and 5 bases at J, leaving 14 bases unmatched. DNA of the CDR3: TGCAGTGCTAGACCCTCCAAGGCGGGAGGAATCCACGAGCAGTACTTC. The encoded protein is CSARPSKAGGIHEQYF.

This clonotype was counted ten times or more. This rearrangement joins TRBV7-3 to TRBJ2-7; possible D gene TRBD1, 6 bases. The CDR3 length is 15 residues. Germline V CDR1 and CDR2: SGHTA, FQGTGA. V lost 4 bases and J lost 0, with 13 bases in between. This chain's CDR3 is CASSSAPGASYEQYF. CDR3 sequence (DNA): TGTGCCAGCAGCTCAGCCCCAGGGGCCTCCTACGAGCAGTACTTC.

The rearrangement links TRBV10-3 to TRBJ2-1; 9 bases map to TRBD2. Trimming removed 3 bases from V and 10 bases from J; junction bases left unmatched: 7. The germline V gene has CDR1 ENHRY and CDR2 SYGVKD. This CDR3 is 14 amino acids long. CDR3 sequence reads: CAISDGIGLAEQFF. The CDR3 DNA is TGTGCCATCAGTGATGGGATAGGACTAGCGGAGCAGTTCTTC.

This clonotype has only one observation. A much larger clone is a single base away; this may be a read error. The V gene is TRBV3-1, the J gene TRBJ2-5, with D possibly matching TRBD2 (7 bases). The CDR3 runs 15 residues. Germline V gene sequence: CDR1 LGHDT, CDR2 YNNKEL (reference sequence). CDR3 amino acids: CASNQLGGGQGTQYF. In nucleotides, the CDR3 is TGTGCCAGCAACCAATTAGGGGGGGGTCAAGGGACCCAGTACTTC.

J is TRBJ2-3 and V is TRBV4-1; 13 bases fit TRBD2. The ends lost 3 bases at V and 3 bases at J; junction bases unmatched: 9. Germline V gene data show CDR1 as MGHRA and CDR2 as YSYEKL. The CDR3 is 18 amino acids. CDR3 residues: CASSQGLAGNRFTDTQYF. The CDR3 coding sequence is TGCGCCAGCAGCCAGGGACTAGCGGGAAATCGGTTTACAGATACGCAGTATTTT.

The chain couples TRBV6-2 or TRBV6-3 to TRBJ2-3, with D unresolved. Germline loops: CDR1 MNHEY, CDR2 SVGEGT. With 4 bases removed from V and 2 bases from J, the gap between germline ends came to 10 bases. The CDR3 is 14 residues long. The CDR3 loop reads CASSWRTHTDTQYF. The CDR3 bases are TGTGCCAGCAGTTGGCGCACACACACAGATACGCAGTATTTT.

This clonotype was observed a handful of times. The chain links TRBV6-5 to TRBJ2-1; a weak D match, TRBD2 (5 bases). With 4 bases removed from V and 6 bases from J, the gap between germline ends came to 13 bases. This CDR3 is built from 14 residues. Germline values: CDR1 MNHEY, CDR2 SVGAGI. CDR3 DNA sequence: TGTGCCAGCAGTTTTAAGCTAGAGGGCAATGAGCAGTTCTTC. It encodes CASSFKLEGNEQFF.

V usage is TRBV28 and J usage is TRBJ1-4; TRBD1 might be the D (5 bases). The V end was cut by 3 bases, the J end by 4 bases, with 15 bases between. Germline V lookup: CDR1 MDHEN, CDR2 SYDVKM. The CDR3 totals 16 residues. CDR3 region: CASSFPSGLYNEKLFF. CDR3 in DNA: TGTGCCAGCAGTTTCCCCTCAGGGTTGTATAATGAAAAACTGTTTTTT. The full variable domain, with the rest looked up from reference TRBV28 and TRBJ1-4, is DVKVTQSSRYLVKRTGEKVFLECVQDMDHENMFWYRQDPGLGLRLIYFSYDVKMKEKGDIPEGYSVSREKKERFSLILESASTNQTSMYLCASSFPSGLYNEKLFFGSGTQLSVL.

This clonotype was counted ten times or more. The DNA for the CDR3 is TGTGCCAGCAGCTTAGCCCCGCCAGGGAAGGATGGCTACACCTTC. As protein: CASSLAPPGKDGYTF. The chain uses TRBV7-2 and TRBJ1-2, with a tentative D call TRBD1 (5 bases). Trimming took off 0 bases at V and 6 bases at J, with 14 bases between the two ends. CDR1 and CDR2 from the germline V gene are SGHTA and FQGNSA. The CDR3 extends over 15 amino acids.

The V call is TRBV20-1, the J call TRBJ2-7; TRBD1 is a possible D gene (6 bases). This CDR3 is built from 14 residues. Trimming shortened V by 0 bases and J by 3 bases, and 12 bases separated the two germline ends. Germline CDR1 DFQATT, CDR2 SNEGSKA (reference sequence). The CDR3 DNA reads TGCAGTGCTAGAGATCTACCAGGGGTCTACGAGCAGTACTTC. Amino acid sequence: CSARDLPGVYEQYF.

The sample holds a few counts of this clonotype. CDR3 in amino acids: CASSLAPNGGNSPLHF. The CDR3 nucleotides read TGCGCCAGCAGCTTGGCTCCCAACGGAGGTAATTCACCCCTCCACTTT. The chain employs TRBV5-1 and TRBJ1-6, with D hard to call. V lost 0 bases to trimming and J lost 6 bases, with 13 bases between them. The CDR3 consists of 16 residues. Per the germline V gene, CDR1 is SGHRS and CDR2 is YFSETQ.

This clonotype was recorded at least ten times. This sequence joins TRBV2 and TRBJ2-1, with TRBD2 matching over 10 bases. The CDR3 has 13 amino acids. Germline CDR1 and CDR2: SNHLY and FYNNEI. J gave up 8 bases and V 6 bases, and 4 bases lay outside the gene matches. The CDR3 region is CASRAGGGYEQFF. In DNA form, the CDR3 reads TGTGCCAGCAGAGCGGGAGGGGGGTATGAGCAGTTCTTC.

The J gene is TRBJ1-4, the V gene TRBV18; TRBD1 is a possible D gene (5 bases). V lost 1 base and J lost 4, with 10 bases in between. Germline V lookup: CDR1 KGHSH, CDR2 LQKENI. The CDR3 extends over 15 amino acids. Here the CDR3 reads CASSPRRDLNEKLFF. Written as DNA, the CDR3 is TGTGCCAGCTCACCACGGCGGGACCTTAATGAAAAACTGTTTTTT.

The gene calls are TRBV7-8 and TRBJ2-6; 9 nucleotides align to TRBD1. V lost 8 bases, J lost 3 bases, and 11 bases stayed unmatched. CDR1 is SGHVS, CDR2 FQNEAQ, per germline. The CDR3 is made up of 17 amino acids. Here the CDR3 reads CASLRDRVIVGANVLTF. Here the CDR3 DNA reads TGTGCCAGCTTGAGGGACAGGGTGATTGTTGGGGCCAACGTCCTGACTTTC.

This clonotype showed up just a few times. V gene TRBV6-1 combines with J gene TRBJ2-4, with a possible D match to TRBD1 (5 bases). The CDR3 contains 14 residues. V gave up 6 bases and J gave up 4 bases, with 13 bases separating them. CDR1 is MNHNS and CDR2 is SASEGT in the germline V gene. The CDR3 loop reads CASRDLTAKNIQYF. The CDR3 nucleotides are TGTGCCAGCAGGGATTTGACAGCGAAAAACATTCAGTACTTC.

This clonotype was seen ten or more times. This chain links TRBV2 with TRBJ2-1, with 8 bases lining up with TRBD2. Per germline, CDR1 SNHLY and CDR2 FYNNEI. V lost 4 bases, J lost 6 bases, and 5 bases stayed unmatched. This CDR3 region has 14 residues. CDR3 loop: CASSGTSGLNEQFF. CDR3 sequence (DNA): TGTGCCAGCAGTGGAACTAGCGGCCTCAATGAGCAGTTCTTC.

This clonotype was counted between two and nine times. J is TRBJ1-1 and V is TRBV28; D is perhaps TRBD1 (5 bases). The V gene lost 8 bases and the J gene lost 7 bases, with 20 bases spanning the gap. This CDR3 comprises 14 residues. Germline loops: CDR1 MDHEN, CDR2 SYDVKM. DNA of the CDR3: TGTGCCAGCGGAGCACATGGGACGGCCGGTGAAGCTTTCTTT. Translated, it gives CASGAHGTAGEAFF.